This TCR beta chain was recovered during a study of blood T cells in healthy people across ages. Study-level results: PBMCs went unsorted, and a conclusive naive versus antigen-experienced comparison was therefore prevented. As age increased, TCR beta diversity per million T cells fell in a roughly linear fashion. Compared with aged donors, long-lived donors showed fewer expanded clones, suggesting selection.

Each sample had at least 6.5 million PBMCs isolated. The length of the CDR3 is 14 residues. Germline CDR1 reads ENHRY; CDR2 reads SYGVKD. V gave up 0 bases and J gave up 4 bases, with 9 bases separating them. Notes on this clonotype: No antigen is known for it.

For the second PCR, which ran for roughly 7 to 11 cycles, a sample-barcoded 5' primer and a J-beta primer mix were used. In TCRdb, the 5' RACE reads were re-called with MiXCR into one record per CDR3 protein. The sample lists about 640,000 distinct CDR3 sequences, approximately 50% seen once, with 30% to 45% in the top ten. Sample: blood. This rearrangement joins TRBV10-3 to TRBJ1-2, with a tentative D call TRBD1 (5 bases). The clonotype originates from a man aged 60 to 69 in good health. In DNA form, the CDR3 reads TGTGCCATCAGTGAGTCGAAGGGGACCTATGGCTACACCTTC. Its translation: CAISESKGTYGYTF.